Listed here are 3 T cell receptor beta chains from one sample, sequenced in a study of T cells after yellow fever vaccination (dated by TCRdb to the late 2010s). Library preparation was by 5' RACE. The sequencer was an Illumina HiSeq 2500. TCRdb trimmed the raw reads at Q25, called clones with MiXCR and kept productive beta chains. Rows merge per CDR3 protein into single entries with the most common DNA and genes. The sample table lists more than 300,000 distinct CDR3 sequences, around 6.8% of them with a count of one. Roughly a sixth of the sample rests with the top ten. The treatment or condition label for this specimen denotes: live attenuated yellow fever vaccine strain. Source: PBMCs, taken about 49 days after the first yellow fever vaccination. These receptors all come from a man in his late teens or twenties who received the YFV17D yellow fever vaccine.

The table lists this clonotype with a few counts. The chain uses TRBV11-2 and TRBJ1-2; D is unresolved. This CDR3 has 15 residues. V gave up 4 bases and J gave up 2 bases, with 14 bases separating them. CDR1 and CDR2 from the germline V gene are SGHAT and FQNNGV. CDR3 residues: CASSSLRAPNYGYTF. As DNA, the CDR3 is TGTGCCAGCAGCTCCTTGAGGGCCCCCAACTATGGCTACACCTTC.

J is TRBJ2-3 and V is TRBV19; 10 bases map to TRBD2. V dropped 4 bases and J dropped 5; count of bases not matched to a gene: 12. This CDR3 comprises 17 residues. Germline V gene sequence: CDR1 LNHDA, CDR2 SQIVND (reference sequence). The CDR3 loop is CASSTLSGGLAKDTQYF. As DNA, the CDR3 is TGTGCCAGTAGTACCCTTAGCGGGGGACTAGCGAAAGATACGCAGTATTTT. Full variable domain (remainder filled in from reference TRBV19 and TRBJ2-3): DGGITQSPKYLFRKEGQNVTLSCEQNLNHDAMYWYRQDPGQGLRLIYYSQIVNDFQKGDIAEGYSVSREKKESFPLTVTSAQKNPTAFYLCASSTLSGGLAKDTQYFGPGTRLTVL.

The chain employs TRBV5-1 and TRBJ2-1, with 9 bases aligning to TRBD1. Trimming cost V 6 bases and J 1 base; bases outside gene matches: 5. This CDR3 has 15 amino acids. CDR1 is SGHRS, CDR2 YFSETQ, per germline. CDR3 region: CASNIGQGSYNEQFF. In DNA, the CDR3 is TGCGCCAGCAACATTGGACAGGGGTCCTACAATGAGCAGTTCTTC.